This T cell receptor beta chain was sequenced for a study of T cell clonotyping in hematopoietic cell transplantation. Study in general: Pretransplant recipient samples were taken after cytoreduction. Study results and limitations: Pathologically expanded recipient clonotypes increased progressively from day 30 to day 180 as diversity fell. No sorting was done, leaving CD4 and CD8 contributions mixed.

Sequenced by immunoSEQ multiplex PCR; TCRdb stores in-frame clones only, minus some. The sample carries about 13,000 clones, roughly 88% recorded once. This clone was detected once. The antigen is not known. The CDR3 sequence is 12 residues long. The V gene's germline CDR1 is SNHLY and CDR2 FYNNEI. V lost 6 bases to trimming and J lost 2 bases, with 8 bases between them. Time point reported: recipient sample about 28 days before transplant, after cytoreduction. The chain is built from TRBV2 and TRBJ2-7, with no clear D. Specimen: peripheral blood mononuclear cells, collected before stem cell transplant. The receptor comes from a man in his 60s with acute myeloid leukemia. Some clones in this sample may be carry-over from other donors' samples. In nucleotides, the CDR3 is TGTGCCAGCAGGTGGCAGGCCTACGAGCAGTACTTC. Its translation: CASRWQAYEQYF.